A single sample gave rise to the 10 T cell receptor beta chains below, sequenced in a study of prognosis after radiotherapy for stage I lung cancer. Genomic DNA provided the template from which TCR beta CDR3 was amplified by two-round multiplex PCR. It was primers specific to each TRBV and TRBJ gene that first-round PCR used. TCRdb fed the multiplex PCR reads into MiXCR, producing one record per CDR3 protein. Of around 12,000 distinct CDR3 sequences detected, less than 65% appear once; the ten largest clones hold about 6.5%. The source material was PBMCs, sampled before or after stereotactic body radiation therapy (not recorded which). The source is a donor aged 50 or older with non-small cell lung cancer.

This clonotype has at least ten counts. The genes are TRBV18 and TRBJ1-5; maybe TRBD1 (6 bases). Trimming left V 3 bases short and J 0 bases short, with 9 bases between. The CDR3 consists of 15 residues. The germline gives CDR1 KGHSH, CDR2 LQKENI. The CDR3, as DNA: TGTGCCAGCTCACCCGCGGACAGTAGCAATCAGCCCCAGCATTTT. Translating it yields CASSPADSSNQPQHF.

The chain has TRBV5-1 and TRBJ2-1, with 14 bases identical to TRBD2. After removal of 0 bases from V and 13 bases from J, the junction contained 3 bases not matched to a gene. This CDR3 is 14 amino acids long. Germline lookup yields CDR1 SGHRS and CDR2 YFSETQ. The chain's CDR3 is CASSLGTSGRLQFF. The CDR3 DNA reads as TGCGCCAGCAGCTTGGGGACTAGCGGGAGGCTCCAGTTCTTC.

The genes are TRBV7-8 and TRBJ2-3; 8 bases fit TRBD2. There are 15 residues in the CDR3. Germline lookup yields CDR1 SGHVS and CDR2 FQNEAQ. V lost 4 bases to trimming and J lost 3 bases; unmatched junction nucleotides: 6. CDR3 DNA sequence: TGTGCCAGCAGCTATAGCGGGATGGGGACAGATACGCAGTATTTT. It yields the protein CASSYSGMGTDTQYF. The full variable domain, rest sourced from reference TRBV7-8 and TRBJ2-3, is GAGVSQSPRYKVAKRGQDVALRCDPISGHVSLFWYQQALGQGPEFLTYFQNEAQLDKSGLPSDRFFAERPEGSVSTLKIQRTQQEDSAVYLCASSYSGMGTDTQYFGPGTRLTVL.

The rearrangement links TRBV2 to TRBJ1-6; D perhaps matches TRBD1 (6 bases). The CDR3 is 15 amino acids. Germline V lookup: CDR1 SNHLY, CDR2 FYNNEI. Trimming cost V 6 bases and J 6 bases, with 15 bases left between them. The CDR3 bases are TGTGCCAGCAGGGGGGACAAGACGGGTAATTCACCCCTCCACTTT. Translating gives CASRGDKTGNSPLHF.

The chain couples TRBV7-9 to TRBJ2-3; 10 nucleotides line up with TRBD1. With 5 bases clipped from V and 4 bases from J, the junction kept 15 bases outside the gene matches. CDR3 length: 18 residues. Germline assignment: CDR1 SEHNR and CDR2 FQNEAQ (reference sequence). CDR3 protein: CASSTGQGTGALADTQYF. Written as DNA, the CDR3 is TGTGCCAGCAGCACCGGTCAGGGGACAGGGGCGTTGGCAGATACGCAGTATTTT.

This clonotype is judged medium-sized. The chain combines TRBV20-1 with TRBJ1-4, with TRBD1 matching over 8 bases. The CDR3 spans 14 residues. V dropped 5 bases and J dropped 4; count of bases not matched to a gene: 6. The germline CDR1 and CDR2 sequences are DFQATT and SNEGSKA (reference sequence). The CDR3 nucleotides are TGCAGTGCTCTCGGACAGGGCAATAATGAAAAACTGTTTTTT. Its protein product is CSALGQGNNEKLFF.

This rearrangement joins TRBV19 to TRBJ2-3; TRBD1 aligns across 8 bases. Unmatched junction bases numbered 6, after V lost 9 bases and J lost 1 base. Germline V lookup: CDR1 LNHDA, CDR2 SQIVND (reference sequence). The CDR3 is made up of 14 amino acids. The CDR3 loop is CASEQGVCTDTQYF. Written as DNA, the CDR3 is TGTGCCAGCGAACAGGGGGTCTGCACAGATACGCAGTATTTT.

By share, this clonotype ranks as medium-sized. The chain carries TRBV7-2 and TRBJ2-1; unclear D gene. The V gene lost 2 bases and the J gene lost 7 bases, with 12 bases spanning the gap. This CDR3 has 14 amino acids. Germline CDR1 SGHTA, CDR2 FQGNSA. CDR3 in amino acids: CASSLMLAGNEQFF. The CDR3 DNA follows: TGTGCCAGCAGCTTAATGTTGGCTGGAAATGAGCAGTTCTTC. Variable domain in full (rest from reference TRBV7-2 and TRBJ2-1): GAGVSQSPSNKVTEKGKDVELRCDPISGHTALYWYRQSLGQGLEFLIYFQGNSAPDKSGLPSDRFSAERTGGSVSTLTIQRTQQEDSAVYLCASSLMLAGNEQFFGPGTRLTVL.

With regard to this clonotype: At one of its ends the junction is not consistent with the germline gene, which may arise from a read error. The V gene is TRBV28, the J gene TRBJ1-6, with D uncertain. The CDR3 sequence is 15 residues long. The germline CDR1 and CDR2 sequences are MDHEN and SYDVKM. In DNA form, the CDR3 reads TGTGCCAGTAGTATAGACGCAGAAGTGAATTCAACCCTCCACTTT. It yields the protein CASSIDAEVNSTLHF.

In its sample, this clonotype is medium-sized. The V and J genes are TRBV3-1 and TRBJ2-1, with 7 nucleotides matching TRBD2. The CDR3 covers 11 residues. V was pared by 6 bases and J by 10 bases, with 3 bases of the junction left unmatched. Germline V gives CDR1 LGHDT, CDR2 YNNKEL (reference sequence). The CDR3 sequence: CASRRETEQFF. In nucleotides, the CDR3 is TGTGCCAGCAGGCGGGAGACGGAGCAGTTCTTC.